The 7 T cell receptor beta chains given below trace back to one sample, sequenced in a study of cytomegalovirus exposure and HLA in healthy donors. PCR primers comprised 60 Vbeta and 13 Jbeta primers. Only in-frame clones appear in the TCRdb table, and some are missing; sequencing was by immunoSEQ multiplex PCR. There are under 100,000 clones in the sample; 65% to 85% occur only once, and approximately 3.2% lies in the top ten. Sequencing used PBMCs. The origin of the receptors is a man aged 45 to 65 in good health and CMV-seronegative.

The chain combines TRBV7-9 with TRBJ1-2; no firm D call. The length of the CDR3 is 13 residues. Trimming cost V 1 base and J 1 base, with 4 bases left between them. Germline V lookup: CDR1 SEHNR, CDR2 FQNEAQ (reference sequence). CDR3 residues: CASSLDSNYGYTF. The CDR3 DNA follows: TGTGCCAGCAGCTTAGACAGTAACTATGGCTACACCTTC.

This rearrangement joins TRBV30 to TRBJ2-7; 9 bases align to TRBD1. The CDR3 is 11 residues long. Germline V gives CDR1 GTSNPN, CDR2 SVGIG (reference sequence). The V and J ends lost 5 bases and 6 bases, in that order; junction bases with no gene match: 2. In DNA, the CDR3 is TGTGCCTGGGGACAGGGGCGCGAGCAGTACTTC. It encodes CAWGQGREQYF.

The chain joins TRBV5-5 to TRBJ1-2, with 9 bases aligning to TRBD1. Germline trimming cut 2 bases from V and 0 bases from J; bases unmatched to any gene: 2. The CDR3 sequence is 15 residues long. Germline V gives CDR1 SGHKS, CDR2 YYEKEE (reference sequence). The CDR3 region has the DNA TGTGCCAGCAGCTTACAGGGGGCGGCTAACTATGGCTACACCTTC. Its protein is CASSLQGAANYGYTF.

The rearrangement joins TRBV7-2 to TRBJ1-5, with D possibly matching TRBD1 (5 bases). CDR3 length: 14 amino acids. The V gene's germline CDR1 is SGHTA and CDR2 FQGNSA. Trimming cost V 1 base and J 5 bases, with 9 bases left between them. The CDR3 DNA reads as TGTGCCAGCAGCTTAGAGTCGGGGGATCAGCCCCAGCATTTT. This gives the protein CASSLESGDQPQHF.

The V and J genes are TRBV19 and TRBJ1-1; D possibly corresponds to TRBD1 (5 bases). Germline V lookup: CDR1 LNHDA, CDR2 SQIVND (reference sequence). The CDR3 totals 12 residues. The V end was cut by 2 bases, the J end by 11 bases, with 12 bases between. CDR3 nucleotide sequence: TGTGCCAGTAGTATATTAGACAGATTGGCTTTCTTT. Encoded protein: CASSILDRLAFF.

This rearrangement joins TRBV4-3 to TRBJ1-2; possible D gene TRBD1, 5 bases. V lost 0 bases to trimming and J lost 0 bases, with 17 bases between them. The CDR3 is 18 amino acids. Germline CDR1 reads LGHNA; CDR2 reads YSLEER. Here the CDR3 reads CASSQDPGTGDANYGYTF. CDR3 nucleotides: TGCGCCAGCAGCCAAGATCCCGGGACGGGAGATGCTAACTATGGCTACACCTTC.

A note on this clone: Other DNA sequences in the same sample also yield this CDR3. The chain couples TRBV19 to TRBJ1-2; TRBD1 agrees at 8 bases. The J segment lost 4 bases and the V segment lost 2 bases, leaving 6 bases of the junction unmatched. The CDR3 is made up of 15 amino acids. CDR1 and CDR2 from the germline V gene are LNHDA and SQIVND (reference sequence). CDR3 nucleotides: TGTGCCAGTAGTATAAAAGCAGGGGGCGGCTATGGCTACACCTTC. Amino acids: CASSIKAGGGYGYTF.